A single sample gave rise to the 25 T cell receptor beta chains below, sequenced in a study of cytomegalovirus exposure and HLA in healthy donors. A multiplex PCR was run with 60 Vbeta primers and 13 Jbeta primers. Produced via immunoSEQ multiplex PCR; TCRdb's table is partial and in-frame only. Of about 160,000 clones in the sample, roughly 85% were seen once. The sample was PBMCs. The receptor set was obtained from a man younger than 30 in good health and CMV-seropositive.

The chain uses TRBV2 and TRBJ1-1; a weak D match, TRBD1 (6 bases). The CDR3 loop spans 13 amino acids. V was trimmed by 11 bases and J by 4 bases, leaving 17 bases between them. The V gene's germline CDR1 is SNHLY and CDR2 FYNNEI. The CDR3 coding sequence is TGTGCCGGATGGGGGGGCGGCCCCACTGAAGCTTTCTTT. Its translation is CAGWGGGPTEAFF.

The CDR3 sequence is CASSRGLEQYF. The CDR3 DNA is TGTGCCAGCAGTCGAGGACTCGAGCAGTACTTC. The V gene is TRBV7-9, the J gene TRBJ2-7; D perhaps matches TRBD2 (5 bases). The germline CDR1 and CDR2 sequences are SEHNR and FQNEAQ (reference sequence). Trimming removed 6 bases from V and 6 bases from J, with 9 bases in between. The CDR3 has 11 amino acids.

V usage is TRBV30 and J usage is TRBJ1-2; D gene uncertain. The CDR3 extends over 11 amino acids. The V end lost 3 bases, the J end lost 8 bases, and 10 bases lay between the germline ends. Germline V gives CDR1 GTSNPN, CDR2 SVGIG (reference sequence). The CDR3 here is CAWRQERGYTF. CDR3 nucleotide sequence: TGTGCCTGGAGGCAAGAGAGGGGCTACACCTTC. Filled out from reference TRBV30 and TRBJ1-2, the complete variable domain reads SQTIHQWPATLVQPVGSPLSLECTVEGTSNPNLYWYRQAAGRGLQLLFYSVGIGQISSEVPQNLSASRPQDRQFILSSKKLLLSDSGFYLCAWRQERGYTFGSGTRLTVV.

CDR3: CASSTGFIGAFF. Here the CDR3 DNA reads TGTGCCAGTAGTACGGGGTTCATCGGAGCTTTCTTT. This rearrangement joins TRBV19 to TRBJ1-1; no definite D call. Germline CDR1 and CDR2: LNHDA and SQIVND (reference sequence). Trimming shortened V by 4 bases and J by 10 bases, and 13 bases separated the two germline ends. CDR3 length: 12 residues.

V is TRBV6-1 and J is TRBJ1-6; the D gene is possibly TRBD1 (6 bases). Trimming cost V 4 bases and J 6 bases, with 19 bases left between them. Germline V CDR1 and CDR2: MNHNS, SASEGT. The CDR3 is 17 amino acids. CDR3 sequence reads: CASSATRQDTSNSPLHF. The DNA for the CDR3 is TGTGCCAGCAGTGCTACCCGACAGGATACAAGTAATTCACCCCTCCACTTT.

The chain couples TRBV9 to TRBJ2-1; 10 bases are a match to TRBD2. J was trimmed by 3 bases and V by 3 bases; bases with no gene match: 6. The CDR3 has 16 residues. Germline CDR1 is SGDLS and CDR2 is YYNGEE. In nucleotides, the CDR3 is TGTGCCAGCAGCGGAAGCGGGGGGGCGGACTACAATGAGCAGTTCTTC. This gives the protein CASSGSGGADYNEQFF.

As for this clone: The sample contains more than one DNA sequence encoding this CDR3. V is TRBV7-2 and J is TRBJ2-7; 9 bases fit TRBD2. The CDR3 is 14 residues long. Germline CDR1 and CDR2: SGHTA and FQGNSA. J gave up 2 bases and V 2 bases, and 1 base lay outside the gene matches. Here the CDR3 reads CASSLSGGPYEQYF. The CDR3 DNA reads TGTGCCAGCAGCTTAAGCGGGGGGCCCTACGAGCAGTACTTC.

The V call is TRBV15, the J call TRBJ2-5, with D unclear. The J call may be in error: the DNA end matches TRBJ2-7 better. The CDR3 runs 13 residues. The germline CDR1 and CDR2 sequences are LNHNV and YYDKDF (reference sequence). The CDR3 sequence is CATSRDYLYEQYF. CDR3 nucleotide sequence: TGTGCCACCAGCAGAGATTATCTCTACGAGCAGTACTTC.

This clone was recorded once. V is TRBV7-4 and J is TRBJ2-7, with 7 bases aligning to TRBD1. Germline V gene data show CDR1 as SGHVT and CDR2 as SQSDAQ. The CDR3 runs 16 residues. The ends lost 1 base at V and 2 bases at J; junction bases unmatched: 8. The chain's CDR3 is CASSLDPGTAAYEQYF. The CDR3 DNA reads as TGTGCCAGCAGCTTAGACCCCGGGACAGCCGCCTACGAGCAGTACTTC.

The chain combines TRBV5-1 with TRBJ2-1; TRBD2 might be the D (7 bases). V was pared by 0 bases and J by 9 bases, with 13 bases between. The CDR3 runs to 14 residues. Germline V gives CDR1 SGHRS, CDR2 YFSETQ. CDR3 in amino acids: CASSLVGGAIEQFF. The CDR3 nucleotides read TGCGCCAGCAGCTTGGTTGGGGGGGCGATTGAGCAGTTCTTC.

The V call is TRBV2, the J call TRBJ1-6, with D unclear. The CDR3 is 13 amino acids. Germline loops: CDR1 SNHLY, CDR2 FYNNEI. V was clipped by 5 bases and J by 4 bases, with 6 bases between them. The CDR3 coding sequence is TGTGCCAGCAGTCGGGGTTATAATTCACCCCTCCACTTT. Protein product: CASSRGYNSPLHF.

Concerning this clone: Other DNA sequences in the sample encode the same CDR3. The chain couples TRBV19 to TRBJ1-5, with TRBD1 matching over 8 bases. The ends lost 1 base at V and 4 bases at J; junction bases unmatched: 0. In germline, CDR1 is LNHDA, CDR2 SQIVND (reference sequence). The CDR3 is 14 residues long. CDR3 in DNA: TGTGCCAGTAGTATAGGGACAGGGAATCAGCCCCAGCATTTT. Its protein is CASSIGTGNQPQHF.

The chain is built from TRBV6-5 and TRBJ2-7; D possibly corresponds to TRBD1 (5 bases). Per germline, CDR1 MNHEY and CDR2 SVGAGI. The CDR3 totals 12 residues. V was pared by 7 bases and J by 2 bases, with 9 bases between. The CDR3 sequence: CASTGLTYEQYF. The CDR3 DNA reads TGTGCCAGCACAGGGCTTACCTACGAGCAGTACTTC.

This clone was picked up a small number of times. The chain is built from TRBV13 and TRBJ2-7; D may be TRBD1 (7 bases). V dropped 4 bases and J dropped 2 bases, with 18 bases sitting between them. Per germline, CDR1 PRHDT and CDR2 FYEKMQ (reference sequence). The CDR3 is 16 residues long. The CDR3 region is CASSSEGQREPYEQYF. The CDR3, as DNA: TGTGCCAGCAGCTCGGAGGGACAGAGAGAACCCTACGAGCAGTACTTC.

The CDR3 protein is CASSLDWAATNYGYTF. The CDR3 DNA follows: TGTGCCAGCAGCTTGGATTGGGCAGCTACTAACTATGGCTACACCTTC. The V and J genes are TRBV5-4 and TRBJ1-2; no reliable D call. Looked up from germline, CDR1 is SGHNT and CDR2 is YYREEE (reference sequence). Trimming left V 0 bases short and J 0 bases short, with 12 bases between. The CDR3 length is 16 residues.

This chain links TRBV29-1 with TRBJ1-1; D is possibly TRBD1 (6 bases). This CDR3 has 12 amino acids. Germline V gives CDR1 SQVTM, CDR2 ANQGSEA. V lost 7 bases and J 6 bases, leaving 15 bases between the germline ends. As DNA, the CDR3 is TGCAGCGCAACAGGGTATAGAGCTGAAGCTTTCTTT. It codes for CSATGYRAEAFF. Full variable domain (outside the CDR3, taken from reference TRBV29-1 and TRBJ1-1): SAVISQKPSRDICQRGTSLTIQCQVDSQVTMMFWYRQQPGQSLTLIATANQGSEATYESGFVIDKFPISRPNLTFSTLTVSNMSPEDSSIYLCSATGYRAEAFFGQGTRLTVV.

The rearrangement uses TRBV13 and TRBJ2-7; 7 bases are shared with TRBD2. The CDR3 totals 15 residues. The V segment lost 5 bases and the J segment 3 bases; nucleotides outside the gene matches: 10. CDR1 and CDR2 from the germline V gene are PRHDT and FYEKMQ (reference sequence). The CDR3 is CASSPSGTTGYEQYF. The CDR3 nucleotides read TGTGCCAGCAGCCCCTCCGGGACTACTGGCTACGAGCAGTACTTC. The full variable domain, with the rest looked up from reference TRBV13 and TRBJ2-7, is AAGVIQSPRHLIKEKRETATLKCYPIPRHDTVYWYQQGPGQDPQFLISFYEKMQSDKGSIPDRFSAQQFSDYHSELNMSSLELGDSALYFCASSPSGTTGYEQYFGPGTRLTVT.

The gene calls are TRBV5-8 and TRBJ2-1; D might be TRBD1 (5 bases). V was pared by 1 base and J by 4 bases, with 12 bases between. Germline CDR1 reads SGHTS; CDR2 reads YDEGEE. This CDR3 is built from 15 residues. CDR3 region: CASSLLGDVYNEQFF. The DNA for the CDR3 is TGTGCCAGCAGCTTGCTAGGGGATGTGTACAATGAGCAGTTCTTC.

The chain has TRBV7-2 and TRBJ2-1; 9 positions match TRBD2. Per germline, CDR1 SGHTA and CDR2 FQGNSA. This CDR3 is 15 amino acids long. V shed 5 bases and J 5 bases; nucleotides not matched to a gene: 7. CDR3 DNA sequence: TGTGCCAGCAGCCTAAAAGCGGGGGGCCACAATGAGCAGTTCTTC. Translating it yields CASSLKAGGHNEQFF. Full variable domain (remainder filled in from reference TRBV7-2 and TRBJ2-1): GAGVSQSPSNKVTEKGKDVELRCDPISGHTALYWYRQSLGQGLEFLIYFQGNSAPDKSGLPSDRFSAERTGGSVSTLTIQRTQQEDSAVYLCASSLKAGGHNEQFFGPGTRLTVL.

In this sample, this clone turned up a few times. The germline gene is not matched at one end of the junction; a read error may be the cause. This rearrangement joins TRBV5-4 to TRBJ1-4; 11 bases agree with TRBD1. This CDR3 comprises 15 residues. The germline gives CDR1 SGHNT, CDR2 YYREEE (reference sequence). CDR3 sequence: CASSQGTGGDEKLFF. CDR3 sequence (DNA): TGCGCCAGCAGCCAAGGGACAGGGGGGGATGAAAAACTGTTTTTT.

This chain uses TRBV30 with TRBJ1-3; no reliable D call. Trimming left V 4 bases short and J 0 bases short, with 16 bases between. The CDR3 runs 16 residues. Germline CDR1 GTSNPN, CDR2 SVGIG (reference sequence). CDR3 region: CAWTGDGGVSGNTIYF. The CDR3 bases are TGTGCCTGGACCGGCGACGGAGGTGTCTCTGGAAACACCATATATTTT. Full variable domain (remainder filled in from reference TRBV30 and TRBJ1-3): SQTIHQWPATLVQPVGSPLSLECTVEGTSNPNLYWYRQAAGRGLQLLFYSVGIGQISSEVPQNLSASRPQDRQFILSSKKLLLSDSGFYLCAWTGDGGVSGNTIYFGEGSWLTVV.

This clone ranks as medium-sized. This rearrangement joins TRBV5-1 to TRBJ1-2, with D perhaps matching TRBD1 (6 bases). Germline lookup yields CDR1 SGHRS and CDR2 YFSETQ. V was cut by 4 bases and J by 4 bases, with 14 bases left in between. This CDR3 region has 14 residues. As DNA, the CDR3 is TGCGCCAGCAGCAGAACAGGGCTCTCCTATGGCTACACCTTC. It codes for CASSRTGLSYGYTF.

J is TRBJ1-2 and V is TRBV9; a possible D gene is TRBD1 (5 bases). This CDR3 has 15 amino acids. Germline CDR1 reads SGDLS; CDR2 reads YYNGEE. Trimming cost V 0 bases and J 7 bases, with 16 bases left between them. The CDR3 nucleotides read TGTGCCAGCAGCGTAGGGGGGGTAGGGGTTGGTGGCTACACCTTC. The encoded protein is CASSVGGVGVGGYTF. Drawing the rest from reference TRBV9 and TRBJ1-2, the complete variable domain is DSGVTQTPKHLITATGQRVTLRCSPRSGDLSVYWYQQSLDQGLQFLIQYYNGEERAKGNILERFSAQQFPDLHSELNLSSLELGDSALYFCASSVGGVGVGGYTFGSGTRLTVV.

The V gene is TRBV14, the J gene TRBJ2-7; weak D call: TRBD1 (5 bases). The CDR3 has 18 residues. V shed 0 bases and J shed 6 bases, with 24 bases lying between them. Germline CDR1 reads SGHDN; CDR2 reads FVKESK. CDR3 sequence (DNA): TGTGCCAGCAGCCAAGATGGAAGTTGGGGCTTAGGGATCGGCGAGCAGTACTTC. This gives the protein CASSQDGSWGLGIGEQYF.

As to this clone: This same CDR3 is encoded by further DNA sequences in the sample. This rearrangement joins TRBV7-2 to TRBJ1-1, with 8 bases aligning to TRBD1. The length of the CDR3 is 13 residues. Germline CDR1 SGHTA, CDR2 FQGNSA. V lost 3 bases, J lost 4 bases, and 1 base stayed unmatched. The CDR3 region has the DNA TGTGCCAGCAGCTTTGGACAGGGCACTGAAGCTTTCTTT. It is translated as CASSFGQGTEAFF.